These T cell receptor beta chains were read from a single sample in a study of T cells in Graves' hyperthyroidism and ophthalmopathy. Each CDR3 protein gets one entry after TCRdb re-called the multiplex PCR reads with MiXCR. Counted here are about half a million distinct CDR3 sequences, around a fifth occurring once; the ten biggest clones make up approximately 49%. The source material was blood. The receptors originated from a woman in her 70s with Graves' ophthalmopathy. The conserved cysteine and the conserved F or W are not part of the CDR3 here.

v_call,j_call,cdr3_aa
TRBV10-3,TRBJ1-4,AISDRDRGGTNEKLF
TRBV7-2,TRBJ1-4,ASSYDWNGELF
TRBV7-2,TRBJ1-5,ASSPRTNQPQH
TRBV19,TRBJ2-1,ASSFLAGTNEQF
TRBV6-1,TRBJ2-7,ASSRFTQGQGEQY
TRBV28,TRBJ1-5,ASTPFRGGNQPQH
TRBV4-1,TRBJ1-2,ASSQDPETQGAHGYT
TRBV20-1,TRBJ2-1,IPGTRASNEQF
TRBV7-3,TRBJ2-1,ASSFPAGEQF
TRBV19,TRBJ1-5,ASSMRGGPNQPQH
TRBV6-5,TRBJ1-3,ASSYSKQGAGNTIY
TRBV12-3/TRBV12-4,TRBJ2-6,ASSWASGANVLT
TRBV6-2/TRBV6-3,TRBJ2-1,ASSYGGLDNEKF
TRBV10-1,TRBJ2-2,ASSESTDTGELF
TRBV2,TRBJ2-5,ASKTGTGRSETQY
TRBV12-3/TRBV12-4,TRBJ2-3,ASSFMGRDTQY
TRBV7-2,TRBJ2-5,ASSSDRQETQY
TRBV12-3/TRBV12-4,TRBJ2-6,ASSFTGARGANVLT
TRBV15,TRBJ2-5,ATSRGVGQGRETQY
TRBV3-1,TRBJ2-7,ASSPRTSGGTYEQY
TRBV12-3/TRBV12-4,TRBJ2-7,ASRETWQGSNEQY
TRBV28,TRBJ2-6,ASSARQGQSGANVLT
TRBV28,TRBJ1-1,ASTGAGRTTEAF
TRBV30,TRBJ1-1,AWSMWGGDTEAF
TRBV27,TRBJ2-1,ASSPSLAGGPYNEQF
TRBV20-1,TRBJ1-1,SPPTANTEAF
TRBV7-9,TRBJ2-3,ASSIDGLAARQY
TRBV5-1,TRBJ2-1,ASSPGGTLSNEQF
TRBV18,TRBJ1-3,ASSPPDRYSGNTIY
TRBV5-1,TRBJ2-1,ASVPLSGSSYNEQF
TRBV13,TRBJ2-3,TSSTSPTGLSTDTQY
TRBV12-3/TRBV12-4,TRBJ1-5,ASSSNRGAGQPQH
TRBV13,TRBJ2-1,ASSFRGLAGADEQF
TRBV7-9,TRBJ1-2,ASRRGQTDNYGYT
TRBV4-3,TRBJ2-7,ASSQGVGAGRIVEQY
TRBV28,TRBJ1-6,ASSSGQGGDSYNSPLH
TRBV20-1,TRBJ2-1,SASDTFFGLAQYNEQF
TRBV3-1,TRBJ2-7,ASSTMPGPIEQY
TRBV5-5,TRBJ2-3,ASSPLWPAGGGRDYTDTQY
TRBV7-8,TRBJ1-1,ASTNRGGMNTEAF
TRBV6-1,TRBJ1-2,ASSDARTNYGYT
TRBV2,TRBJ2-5,ASMGETQY
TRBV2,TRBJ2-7,ASSPTGFSSYEQY
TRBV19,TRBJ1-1,ASSKGQGWNEAF